This T cell receptor beta chain came from a study of response to subunit inactivated influenza vaccine. Notes on this clonotype: Its antigen is unknown.

TCRdb re-analysed the RT-PCR reads in MiXCR, keeping a single row per CDR3 protein. The sample has 650,000 or so distinct CDR3 sequences; approximately 15% are singletons. The CDR3 loop spans 16 amino acids. V lost 2 bases and J lost 4, with 17 bases in between. The germline V gene encodes CDR1 SEHNR and CDR2 FQNEAQ (reference sequence). Study conclusions and caveats: Authors suggested that a seasonal influenza vaccination recruits few new T cells each time.

The V gene is TRBV7-9, the J gene TRBJ1-1; D ambiguous. The input for sequencing was PBMCs from blood, taken 14 days before vaccination. This TCR was sampled from a man aged 45-65 years who received an inactivated influenza vaccine. CDR3 coding DNA: TGTGCCAGCAGCTTAAAGAGCCGGGCCGTTATCACTGAAGCTTTCTTT. It codes for CASSLKSRAVITEAFF.